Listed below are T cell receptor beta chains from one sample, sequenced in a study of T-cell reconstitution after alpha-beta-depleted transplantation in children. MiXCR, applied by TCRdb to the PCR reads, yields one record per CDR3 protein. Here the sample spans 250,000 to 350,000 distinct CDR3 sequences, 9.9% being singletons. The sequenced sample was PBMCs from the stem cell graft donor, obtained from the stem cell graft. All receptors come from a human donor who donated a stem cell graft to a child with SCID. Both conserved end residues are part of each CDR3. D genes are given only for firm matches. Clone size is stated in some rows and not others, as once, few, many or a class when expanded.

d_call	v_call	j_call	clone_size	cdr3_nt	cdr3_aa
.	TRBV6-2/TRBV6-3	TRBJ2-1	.	TGTGCCAGCAGTTACGACAGGAACAATGAGCAGTTCTTC	CASSYDRNNEQFF
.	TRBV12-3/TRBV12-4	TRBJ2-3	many	TGTGCCAGCAGTTTGGTACAGCAGGCAAATACGCAGTATTTT	CASSLVQQANTQYF
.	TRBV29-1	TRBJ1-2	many	TGCAGCGTTGATCTGGGCTACACCTTC	CSVDLGYTF
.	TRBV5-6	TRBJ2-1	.	TGTGCCAGCTTTTTCCCCGGGGGGCCTTACAATGAGCAGTTCTTC	CASFFPGGPYNEQFF
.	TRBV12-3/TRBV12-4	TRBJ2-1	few	TGTGCCAGCAGTCAGCGCGATGAGCAGTTCTTC	CASSQRDEQFF
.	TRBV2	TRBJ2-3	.	TGTGCCAGCAGTTTGCGGGCCCTTACAGATACGCAGTATTTT	CASSLRALTDTQYF
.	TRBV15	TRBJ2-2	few	TGTGCCACCAGCAGGGGCCCAGCCAGGGGTACCGGGGAGCTGTTTTTT	CATSRGPARGTGELFF
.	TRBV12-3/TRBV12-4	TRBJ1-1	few	TGTGCCAGCAGTGGATCCGGGCCTCTTAAGACTGAAGCTTTCTTT	CASSGSGPLKTEAFF
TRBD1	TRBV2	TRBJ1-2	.	TGTGCCAGGGACAGTGGGACAGGGGCGTATGGCTACACCTTC	CARDSGTGAYGYTF
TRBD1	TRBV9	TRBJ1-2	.	TGTGCCAGCACCGGGGGACAGCCAGGGGGCTATGGCTACACCTTC	CASTGGQPGGYGYTF
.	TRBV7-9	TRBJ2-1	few	TGTGCCAGCACCCGAGGGCCGGACAATGAGCAGTTCTTC	CASTRGPDNEQFF
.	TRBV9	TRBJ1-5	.	TGTGCCAGCTCGGCAGGAACGGTGTATCCCCAGCATTTT	CASSAGTVYPQHF
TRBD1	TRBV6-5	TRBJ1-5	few	TGTGCCAGCAGTTACTCGAGTCGGACAGGGAATCAGCCCCAGCATTTT	CASSYSSRTGNQPQHF
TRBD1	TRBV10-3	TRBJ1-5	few	TGTGCCATCAGTGAGTCGACAGGGAGTCAGCCCCAGCATTTT	CAISESTGSQPQHF
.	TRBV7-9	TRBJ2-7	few	TGTGCCAGCAGCCCGGACACCGGAGAGCAGTACTTC	CASSPDTGEQYF
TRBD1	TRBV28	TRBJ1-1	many	TGTGCCAGCTCTGGGCAGGGGGAGTTGAACACTGAAGCTTTCTTT	CASSGQGELNTEAFF
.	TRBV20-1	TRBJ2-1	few	TGCAGTGCTATTACCGGGACCGATGGGGGCAATGAGCAGTTCTTC	CSAITGTDGGNEQFF
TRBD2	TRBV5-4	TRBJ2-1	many	TGTGCCAGCAGCTTGGGGACTAGCGTTTACAATGAGCAGTTCTTC	CASSLGTSVYNEQFF
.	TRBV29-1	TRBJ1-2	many	TGCAGCGTTGAGGGATTTGGATATGGCTACACCTTC	CSVEGFGYGYTF
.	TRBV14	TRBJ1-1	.	TGTGCCAGCAGCCAAGATTTTTCCTCGAACACTGAAGCTTTCTTT	CASSQDFSSNTEAFF
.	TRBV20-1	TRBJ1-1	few	TGCAGTGCTCACAAGACAGGGAACACTGAAGCTTTCTTT	CSAHKTGNTEAFF
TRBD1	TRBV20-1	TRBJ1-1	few	TGCAGTGCTGGGACAGGGGGAGTCACTGAAGCTTTCTTT	CSAGTGGVTEAFF
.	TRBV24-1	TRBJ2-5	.	TGTGCCACCAGTGACCGACTCGGGGAGACCCAGTACTTC	CATSDRLGETQYF
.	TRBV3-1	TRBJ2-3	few	TGTGCCTCCAGCAAAGAGGGGCCAGGGACAGATACGCAGTATTTT	CASSKEGPGTDTQYF
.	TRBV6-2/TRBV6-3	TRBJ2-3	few	TGTGCCAGCAGTTCCGCTAAGGGCTCGCCGCTGACGGGGGGCCTCGCAGATACGCAGTATTTT	CASSSAKGSPLTGGLADTQYF
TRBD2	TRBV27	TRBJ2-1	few	TGTGCCAGCAGCCAACAGACTAGCGGGGGAACGCAGTTCTTC	CASSQQTSGGTQFF
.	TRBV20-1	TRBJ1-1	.	TGCAGTGCGGGATCCGGGGCGAACACTGAAGCTTTCTTT	CSAGSGANTEAFF
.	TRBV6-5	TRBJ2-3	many	TGTGCCAGCCTTTACCGGGTTAGCACAGATACGCAGTATTTT	CASLYRVSTDTQYF
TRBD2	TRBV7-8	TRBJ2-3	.	TGTGCCAGCAGCTCAAGCGGGGGAGCTTACACAGATACGCAGTATTTT	CASSSSGGAYTDTQYF
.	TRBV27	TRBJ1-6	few	TGTGCCAGCAGCTCTACCCGGGACGTAACTCCAGTTTCACCCCTCCACTTT	CASSSTRDVTPVSPLHF
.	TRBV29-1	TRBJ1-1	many	TGCAGCGCTGACTTTGGGGCTTTCTTT	CSADFGAFF
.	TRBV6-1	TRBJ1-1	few	TGTGCCAGCAGGACCCCGGGCAGGGCCCCTGAAGCTTTCTTT	CASRTPGRAPEAFF
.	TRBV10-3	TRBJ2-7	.	TGTGCCATCAGTGAGACGAGGGTGGGGCAGTACTTC	CAISETRVGQYF
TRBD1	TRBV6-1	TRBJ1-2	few	TGTGCCAGCAGTGAAGCACAGGGGCGAGGCTACACCTTC	CASSEAQGRGYTF
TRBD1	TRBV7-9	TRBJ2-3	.	TGTGCCAGCATCCGAAGAACAGGGGGCACAGATACGCAGTATTTT	CASIRRTGGTDTQYF
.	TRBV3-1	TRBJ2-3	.	TGTGCCAGCAGCCCTCCGAGGGGGGGGCACACAGATACGCAGTATTTT	CASSPPRGGHTDTQYF
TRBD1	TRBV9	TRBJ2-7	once	TGTGCCAGCAGCATTGGACAGGAATTCAACGAGCAGTACTTC	CASSIGQEFNEQYF
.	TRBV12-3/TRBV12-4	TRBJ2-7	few	TGTGCCAGCAGTTCAGCGCGGGAGCAGTACTTC	CASSSAREQYF
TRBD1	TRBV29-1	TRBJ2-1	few	TGCAGCGTCCAGGGACAGGGGTGGAATGAGCAGTTCTTC	CSVQGQGWNEQFF
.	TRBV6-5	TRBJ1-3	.	TGTGCCAGCAGCAGGGGTCTCTCTGGAAACACCATATATTTT	CASSRGLSGNTIYF
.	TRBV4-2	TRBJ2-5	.	TGTGCCAGCAGCCAAGAATGGGCAGGGGACGAGACCCAGTACTTC	CASSQEWAGDETQYF
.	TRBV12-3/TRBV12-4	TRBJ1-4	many	TGTGCCAGCAGTCGAGAGGGGGAAAAACTGTTTTTT	CASSREGEKLFF
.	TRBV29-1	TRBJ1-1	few	TGCAGCGTTGAGAAGGGAAGGGCTATGAACACTGAAGCTTTCTTT	CSVEKGRAMNTEAFF
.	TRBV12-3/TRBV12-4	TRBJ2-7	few	TGTGCCAGCAGTCCCACACGATCCTACGAGCAGTACTTC	CASSPTRSYEQYF
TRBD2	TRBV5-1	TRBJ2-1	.	TGCGCCAGCAGCCCAGGACTAGCGGGGGCTCAGGGTGAGCAGTTCTTC	CASSPGLAGAQGEQFF
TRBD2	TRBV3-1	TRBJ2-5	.	TGTGCCAGCAGCCAGCTAGCGGGGGGGATCGAGACCCAGTACTTC	CASSQLAGGIETQYF
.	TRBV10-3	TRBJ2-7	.	TGTGCCATCAGTGTCCCCAGCTCCTACGAGCAGTACTTC	CAISVPSSYEQYF
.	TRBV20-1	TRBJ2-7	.	TGCAGTGCTATCAGTAACGAGCAGTACTTC	CSAISNEQYF
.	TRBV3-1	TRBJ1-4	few	TGTGCCAGCAGCTCCCGGCCCACCCCAACTAATGAAAAACTGTTTTTT	CASSSRPTPTNEKLFF
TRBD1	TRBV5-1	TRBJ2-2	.	TGCGCCAGCCGTCCGACGACAGGGGTACCCGGGGAGCTGTTTTTT	CASRPTTGVPGELFF